This T cell receptor (beta chain) was documented in a study of PD-1 blockade in classical Hodgkin lymphoma (dated by TCRdb to the early 2020s). General notes on the study: Nivolumab dosing was 3 mg/kg intravenously every 2 weeks, continuing until either disease progression or unacceptable toxicity. The study used TCR beta sequencing and CyTOF to define a peripheral blood immune signature of response to PD-1 blockade in classical Hodgkin lymphoma.

The V end loses 1 base and the J end loses 5 bases, and a stretch of 8 bases separates them. Taken from cysteine to phenylalanine, the CDR3 has 13 residues. Just the 39-base CDR3 DNA is kept, in frame starting at base 1. CDR1 and CDR2, per the germline V gene, are SGHAT and FQNNGV. What the time point label conveys for this sample: cycle 1 day 1 (C1D1), immediately before nivolumab initiation. Relapse after autologous stem cell transplantation had occurred in all trial patients, and cohorts A, B and C were distinguished by prior brentuximab vedotin exposure. The trial cohort was composed of over 50 patients with relapsed/refractory classical Hodgkin lymphoma, for whom complete response, partial response or progressive disease was recorded as best overall response. Single-agent nivolumab was administered to trial patients in the multi-cohort phase II CheckMate 205 trial. An independent review committee assessed best overall response by applying the 2007 International Working Group response criteria. Trial PBMCs were collected immediately before nivolumab initiation (C1D1) and during therapy at cycle 2 day 1 and cycle 4 day 1. Peripheral blood was collected in 8 mL Vacutainer Cell Preparation Tubes, from which PBMCs were isolated by centrifugation and then cryopreserved.

Remarks on this clone: Its antigen remains undetermined. It has no much larger one-base neighbor in the sample; base qualities were not kept. The same CDR3 arises from other DNA sequences in this sample as well.

Overall results and qualifications from the work: Baseline TCR diversity was reported as lower in newly diagnosed patients than in healthy donors, and lower still in relapsed/refractory patients. A significant rise by C4D1 was seen in CD4+ but not CD8+ TCR diversity (p=0.0027 vs p=0.16), with the rise being most apparent in complete responders (p=0.02). The study covered only a single clinical trial cohort, and the causes of the repertoire differences, possibly disease activity or prior therapy, were still not defined. Baseline diversity similar to that of newly diagnosed patients was observed in trial patients achieving complete response, whereas significantly lower diversity was observed in partial responders and progressors. Patients starting nivolumab less than 1 year after ASCT had lower diversity and were excluded from later analyses to avoid confounding by immune reconstitution.

Genomic DNA was isolated using the Qiagen DNeasy kit from unsorted PBMCs as well as from negatively selected CD4+ and CD8+ fractions. TCR beta CDR3 regions were subjected to amplification by immunoSEQ multiplex PCR with primers that anneal to V and J segments. Amplification bias was minimized using a synthetic immune receptor repertoire, and residual bias was removed computationally after sequencing. In the authors' own workflow: Custom Python scripts were used to quantify repertoire diversity as the Shannon entropy index. Unsorted, CD4+ and CD8+ repertoires were analyzed separately, except for combined analyses in which CD4+ and CD8+ sequences were merged in silico. Clonal expansion was defined as a frequency increase of at least 2-fold after treatment compared with C1D1, and clones undetected at baseline were assigned a pseudocount of 0.5. Singleton clones were defined as clones with 0 or 1 copy at C1D1, and non-singleton clones were defined as clones with 2 or more copies. Clones expanded in unsorted samples were labelled as CD4+, CD8+ or unknown by matching protein sequences in sorted samples from the same patient. Wilcoxon tests on paired samples were used to test diversity changes from C1D1 to C4D1. Imported from immuneACCESS, the table was reduced by TCRdb to in-frame sequences with V and J called. These copies leave out some clones; in studies compared against another copy, an unresolved V gene accounts for under half, and the cause of the remainder is not known. The DNA was the basis for D and trimming; V, J and clone size are from that table. The sample yields just under 100,000 clones; around four fifths were counted once. The ten largest clonotypes hold 10% to 15% of the sample.

The chain uses TRBV11-2 and TRBJ2-5, with the D gene too uncertain to name. Sequencing used peripheral blood mononuclear cells (PBMCs), obtained at baseline. This sequence was found in a human donor with classical Hodgkin lymphoma. The nucleotide sequence reads TGTGCCAGCAGCTTAGCCGGGCCGGAGACCCAGTACTTC. Translated, this gives CASSLAGPETQYF.